The table lists the clone carrying this TCR beta chain with a few counts. Its target is unknown. Amplified TCR beta CDR3 regions came from RNA transcripts. RT-PCR in the first round (using the HTBI primer set) targeted the TCR CDR3. Each CDR3 protein gets one entry after TCRdb re-called the multiplex PCR reads with MiXCR. The repertoire holds about 410,000 distinct CDR3 sequences, with roughly 15% as singletons. V was clipped by 2 bases and J by 4 bases, with 6 bases between them. CDR3 length equals 13 residues. CDR1 is WSHSY and CDR2 is SAAADI in the germline V gene. This specimen belongs to a study of T cells in Graves' hyperthyroidism and ophthalmopathy. General study points: Blood also carried most thyroid clonotypes expanded above 0.001. Separating ophthalmopathy from stable hyperthyroidism was achieved by a 13 V-J model.

Sequencing used blood. The chain links TRBV10-2 to TRBJ2-1; unclear D gene. The receptor was derived from a woman aged 25 to 45 with Graves' ophthalmopathy. The CDR3 is CASSEPSYNEQFF. The CDR3 nucleotides read TGCGCCAGCAGTGAGCCTTCATACAATGAGCAGTTCTTC.